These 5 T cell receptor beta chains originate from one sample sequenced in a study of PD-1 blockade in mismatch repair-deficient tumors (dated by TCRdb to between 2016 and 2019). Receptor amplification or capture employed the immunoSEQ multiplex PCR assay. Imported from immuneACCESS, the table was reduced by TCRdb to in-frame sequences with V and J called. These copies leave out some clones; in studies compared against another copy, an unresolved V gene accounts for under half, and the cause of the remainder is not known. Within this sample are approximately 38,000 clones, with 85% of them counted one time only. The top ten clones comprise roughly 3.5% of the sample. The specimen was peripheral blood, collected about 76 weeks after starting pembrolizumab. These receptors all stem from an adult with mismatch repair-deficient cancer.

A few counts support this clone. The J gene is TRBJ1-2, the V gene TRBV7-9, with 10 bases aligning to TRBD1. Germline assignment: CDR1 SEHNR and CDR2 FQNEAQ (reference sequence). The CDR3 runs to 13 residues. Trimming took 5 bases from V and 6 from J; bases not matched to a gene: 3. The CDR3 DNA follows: TGTGCCAGCAGCGTGACAGGGGGCGATGGCTACACCTTC. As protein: CASSVTGGDGYTF.

CDR3 in amino acids: CASGLVHSGRFSYNEQFF. For the CDR3, the DNA is TGTGCTAGTGGTTTGGTACACTCCGGGCGCTTTTCCTACAATGAGCAGTTCTTC. The chain joins TRBV12-5 to TRBJ2-1; D call uncertain. This CDR3 has 18 residues. Trimming removed 0 bases at V and 1 base at J, with 16 bases between. Germline V gives CDR1 LGHNT, CDR2 FRNRAP.

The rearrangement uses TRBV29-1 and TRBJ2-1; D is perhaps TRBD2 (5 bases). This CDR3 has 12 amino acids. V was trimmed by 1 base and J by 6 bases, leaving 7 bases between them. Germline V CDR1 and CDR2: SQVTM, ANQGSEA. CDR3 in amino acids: CSVEGLTNEQFF. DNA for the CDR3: TGCAGCGTTGAAGGACTAACCAATGAGCAGTTCTTC.

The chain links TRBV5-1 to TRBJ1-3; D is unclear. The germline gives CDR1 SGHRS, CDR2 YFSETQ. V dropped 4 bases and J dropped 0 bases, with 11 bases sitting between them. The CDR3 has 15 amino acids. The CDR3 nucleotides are TGCGCCAGCAGCCAAGACTGGGACTCTGGAAACACCATATATTTT. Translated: CASSQDWDSGNTIYF. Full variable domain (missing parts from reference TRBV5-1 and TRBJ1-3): KAGVTQTPRYLIKTRGQQVTLSCSPISGHRSVSWYQQTPGQGLQFLFEYFSETQRNKGNFPGRFSGRQFSNSRSEMNVSTLELGDSALYLCASSQDWDSGNTIYFGEGSWLTVV.

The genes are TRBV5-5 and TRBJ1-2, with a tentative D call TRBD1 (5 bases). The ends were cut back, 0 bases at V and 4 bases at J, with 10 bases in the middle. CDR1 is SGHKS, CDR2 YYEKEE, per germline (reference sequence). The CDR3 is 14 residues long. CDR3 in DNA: TGTGCCAGCAGCTTGGGGTGGGGGATCTATGGCTACACCTTC. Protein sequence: CASSLGWGIYGYTF.